Below, 8 T cell receptor beta chains from the same sample are listed, as sequenced in a study of CD4 T cell repertoires in COVID-19. Generated by immunoSEQ multiplex PCR, the TCRdb table keeps only in-frame clones and is missing some. The table has about 580 clones, roughly 24% seen once. Antigen specificity for these receptors is unknown. The starting material was memory CD4+ T cells, cultured in vitro, obtained after recovery from COVID-19. The origin of the receptors is a human donor who had COVID-19.

The genes are TRBV21-1 and TRBJ1-4. TRBV21-1 is assigned pseudogene status. This CDR3 has 23 amino acids. In nucleotides, the CDR3 is TGTGCCAGCAGGAAATGGCGGGGGGGCACTACCCCCTTTTTACTTGCAACTAATGAAAAACTGTTTTTT. Protein sequence: CASRKWRGGTTPFLLATNEKLFF.

This clone has only a few counts. The rearrangement joins TRBV18 to TRBJ1-1; no reliable D call. Deletions cut 6 bases from V and 0 bases from J, with 5 bases between. This CDR3 is 12 amino acids long. Per the germline V gene, CDR1 is KGHSH and CDR2 is LQKENI. CDR3 in DNA: TGTGCCAGCTCGCCTATGAACACTGAAGCTTTCTTT. Translation gives CASSPMNTEAFF. Supplemented by reference TRBV18 and TRBJ1-1, the full variable domain reads NAGVMQNPRHLVRRRGQEARLRCSPMKGHSHVYWYRQLPEEGLKFMVYLQKENIIDESGMPKERFSAEFPKEGPSILRIQQVVRGDSAAYFCASSPMNTEAFFGQGTRLTVV.

V usage is TRBV27 and J usage is TRBJ1-6; the match to TRBD1 covers 8 bases. The V gene's germline CDR1 is MNHEY and CDR2 SMNVEV (reference sequence). This CDR3 is 15 amino acids long. V was pared by 6 bases and J by 6 bases, with 7 bases of the junction left unmatched. CDR3 in DNA: TGTGCCAGCAGGACCCCCGGACAGGGTAATTCACCCCTCCACTTT. Translating it yields CASRTPGQGNSPLHF.

V is TRBV19 and J is TRBJ2-5; the D call may be TRBD1 or TRBD2 (5 bases each). There are 14 residues in the CDR3. The germline gives CDR1 LNHDA, CDR2 SQIVND (reference sequence). With 5 bases removed from V and 4 bases from J, the gap between germline ends came to 14 bases. CDR3 DNA sequence: TGTGCCAGTAGTCCAACGAGGGGCCCAGAGACCCAGTACTTC. This encodes CASSPTRGPETQYF.

This clone was observed a handful of times. The V call is TRBV19, the J call TRBJ1-5, with D maybe TRBD1 (5 bases). The CDR3 has 12 residues. V lost 0 bases, J lost 10 bases, and 7 bases lay in between. CDR1 is LNHDA, CDR2 SQIVND, per germline (reference sequence). CDR3 DNA sequence: TGTGCCAGTAGTATAGAGAGGGGTCCCCAGCATTTT. Translation gives CASSIERGPQHF.

This clone was counted a few times. The CDR3 here is CASSGGPTDTQYF. The CDR3 nucleotides read TGTGCCAGCAGTGGCGGGCCCACAGATACGCAGTATTTT. The rearrangement uses TRBV6-4 and TRBJ2-3; tentative D call: TRBD2 (5 bases). This CDR3 is 13 amino acids long. V lost 4 bases, J lost 2 bases, and 7 bases lay in between. Germline-derived CDR1 and CDR2 are MRHNA and SNTAGT.

By share, this clone counts as medium-sized (0.01 to 0.1%). This chain joins TRBV18 and TRBJ1-1; TRBD1 might be the D (5 bases). CDR1 is KGHSH, CDR2 LQKENI, per germline. V was clipped by 6 bases and J by 7 bases, with 15 bases between them. The CDR3 is 13 amino acids. CDR3 bases: TGTGCCAGCTCGACCGGGGCGGCGGGTGAAGCTTTCTTT. Residues: CASSTGAAGEAFF.

A few counts support this clone. The chain recombines TRBV6-6 with TRBJ2-2, with D unresolved. Germline-derived CDR1 and CDR2 are MNHNY and SVGAGI (reference sequence). The CDR3 runs 11 residues. The V end lost 7 bases, the J end lost 1 base, and 1 base lay between the germline ends. This chain's CDR3 is CASKNTGELFF. CDR3 nucleotides: TGTGCCAGCAAGAACACCGGGGAGCTGTTTTTT.